These 20 T cell receptor beta chains were sequenced from one sample in a study of Graves' ophthalmopathy and Graves' hyperthyroidism. Using RNA transcripts, the TCR beta CDR3 regions were amplified. The first round was an RT-PCR with HTBI primers, and the second round was a multiplex PCR. TCRdb re-derived calls from the multiplex PCR reads in MiXCR, one entry per CDR3 protein. The sample lists 500,000 to 800,000 distinct CDR3 sequences, about 40% occurring once. Sequencing input: peripheral blood. The source is an adult man with Graves' ophthalmopathy.

This clonotype was seen at least ten times. The chain employs TRBV5-1 and TRBJ1-1; no reliable D call. This CDR3 region has 13 residues. Germline CDR1 SGHRS, CDR2 YFSETQ. Between the trimmed V and J ends, which lost 2 bases and 6 bases, there was a span of 11 bases. As DNA, the CDR3 is TGCGCCAGCAGCTTTGCCAGGACTTCTGAAGCTTTCTTT. Translation: CASSFARTSEAFF.

This rearrangement joins TRBV20-1 to TRBJ1-2; no reliable D call. The CDR3 is made up of 14 amino acids. The germline V and J ends were trimmed by 6 bases and 6 bases, with 20 bases remaining between them. Germline-derived CDR1 and CDR2 are DFQATT and SNEGSKA (reference sequence). CDR3 DNA: TGCAGTGCCACCGGGCCCCGAACTTCGGATGGCTACACCTTC. Protein product: CSATGPRTSDGYTF.

This clonotype was found many times. The chain has TRBV7-8 and TRBJ2-5; the match to TRBD2 covers 10 bases. Trimming removed 3 bases from V and 5 bases from J; junction bases left unmatched: 6. The CDR3 spans 15 residues. CDR1 is SGHVS, CDR2 FQNEAQ, per germline. CDR3 DNA: TGTGCCAGCAGCTTGACTAGCGGGCGTGAGGAGACCCAGTACTTC. Residues: CASSLTSGREETQYF.

This clonotype was seen many times. The CDR3 bases are TGTGCCAGCAGCTTAATACCGGGGGGGCACTATGGCTACACCTTC. Protein product: CASSLIPGGHYGYTF. The chain recombines TRBV7-9 with TRBJ1-2, with a weak D call TRBD1 (6 bases). The germline V and J ends were trimmed by 2 bases and 3 bases, with 13 bases remaining between them. Looked up from germline, CDR1 is SEHNR and CDR2 is FQNEAQ (reference sequence). The CDR3 loop spans 15 amino acids.

V and J are TRBV24-1 and TRBJ2-7; 16 nucleotides line up with TRBD2. Trimming removed 4 bases from V and 2 bases from J; junction bases left unmatched: 4. Per germline, CDR1 KGHDR and CDR2 SFDVKD. The CDR3 extends over 17 amino acids. The CDR3: CATSEGTSGGAPYEQYF. DNA of the CDR3: TGTGCCACCAGTGAAGGGACTAGCGGGGGGGCCCCCTACGAGCAGTACTTC.

This clonotype has a handful of counts. The rearrangement joins TRBV7-8 to TRBJ2-7; D may match TRBD1 or TRBD2 (6 bases each). The CDR3 length is 15 residues. V shed 6 bases and J shed 2 bases, with 17 bases lying between them. The germline CDR1 and CDR2 sequences are SGHVS and FQNEAQ. The CDR3 DNA is TGTGCCAGCAGTCAAAAGGGGGGCCGTACCTACGAGCAGTACTTC. Translating gives CASSQKGGRTYEQYF.

This clonotype was seen a few times. V usage is TRBV12-3 or TRBV12-4 and J usage is TRBJ2-7, with 7 positions matching TRBD2. The CDR3 is 15 amino acids. J lost 2 bases, V lost 6 bases, and 10 bases had no gene match. The DNA for the CDR3 is TGTGCCAGCAGCCGTGAAGCGGGATCCACCTACGAGCAGTACTTC. This codes for CASSREAGSTYEQYF.

This clonotype was seen a few times. This sequence joins TRBV7-9 and TRBJ1-1; unclear D gene. CDR3 length equals 16 residues. Trimming pared 0 bases from V and 4 bases from J, leaving 15 bases between. CDR1 is SEHNR and CDR2 is FQNEAQ in the germline V gene (reference sequence). The CDR3 DNA reads as TGTGCCAGCAGCTTAGCCCTCAGGAATCGGGGCACTGAAGCTTTCTTT. Amino acid sequence: CASSLALRNRGTEAFF. Combining the CDR3 with reference TRBV7-9 and TRBJ1-1 gives the whole variable domain DTGVSQNPRHKITKRGQNVTFRCDPISEHNRLYWYRQTLGQGPEFLTYFQNEAQLEKSRLLSDRFSAERPKGSFSTLEIQRTEQGDSAMYLCASSLALRNRGTEAFFGQGTRLTVV.

About this clonotype: The CDR3 carries no conserved terminal phenylalanine or tryptophan, so it likely arises from a read error. The chain is built from TRBV20-1 and TRBJ1-5; 9 bases are shared with TRBD1. The CDR3 contains 16 residues. Unmatched junction bases numbered 7, after V lost 4 bases and J lost 0 bases. Looked up from germline, CDR1 is DFQATT and CDR2 is SNEGSKA (reference sequence). The CDR3 protein is CSATPGTGNSNQPQHV. In nucleotides, the CDR3 is TGCAGTGCTACTCCCGGGACAGGGAATAGCAATCAGCCCCAGCATGTT.

This clonotype was counted a few times. The CDR3 loop is CASSQIGGAETQYF. In DNA form, the CDR3 reads TGCGCCAGCAGCCAAATCGGGGGGGCAGAGACCCAGTACTTC. The chain carries TRBV4-1 and TRBJ2-5, with TRBD2 matching 8 bases. V was pared by 2 bases and J by 4 bases, with 3 bases of the junction left unmatched. Germline CDR1 reads MGHRA; CDR2 reads YSYEKL. The CDR3 runs 14 residues.

The chain has TRBV20-1 and TRBJ2-7, with 12 bases lining up with TRBD2. With 4 bases clipped from V and 4 bases from J, the junction kept 8 bases outside the gene matches. This CDR3 is 15 amino acids long. CDR1 and CDR2 from the germline V gene are DFQATT and SNEGSKA (reference sequence). CDR3 residues: CSAISLAGGPYEQYF. The CDR3 DNA follows: TGCAGTGCTATCAGCCTAGCGGGAGGGCCTTACGAGCAGTACTTC.

Ten or more counts support this clonotype. The CDR3 region is CASSIMGRGIHEQYF. CDR3 DNA sequence: TGTGCCAGTAGTATCATGGGCAGGGGAATCCACGAGCAGTACTTC. The chain joins TRBV19 to TRBJ2-7; a weak D match, TRBD1 (6 bases). Germline assignment: CDR1 LNHDA and CDR2 SQIVND (reference sequence). This CDR3 has 15 residues. Trimming removed 3 bases from V and 5 bases from J, with 17 bases in between.

Only a few counts were recorded for this clonotype. This chain links TRBV4-1 with TRBJ1-6; perhaps TRBD1 as D (6 bases). V lost 5 bases to trimming and J lost 7 bases, with 18 bases between them. The CDR3 is 16 amino acids. The germline V gene encodes CDR1 MGHRA and CDR2 YSYEKL. CDR3 sequence (DNA): TGCGCCAGCAGCTACAGAACGGGGGCGATCAATTCACCCCTCCACTTT. As protein: CASSYRTGAINSPLHF.

DNA of the CDR3: TGTGCCAGCTCACTCCGGGACAGGGGTGGCTACACCTTC. Protein: CASSLRDRGGYTF. The chain has TRBV7-9 and TRBJ1-2, with 10 positions matching TRBD1. After removal of 8 bases from V and 7 bases from J, the junction contained 7 bases not matched to a gene. Germline CDR1 reads SEHNR; CDR2 reads FQNEAQ (reference sequence). The length of the CDR3 is 13 residues.

V usage is TRBV11-2 and J usage is TRBJ1-6; D may be TRBD1 (5 bases). V dropped 7 bases and J dropped 5 bases, with 18 bases sitting between them. This CDR3 has 16 residues. The germline CDR1 and CDR2 sequences are SGHAT and FQNNGV. CDR3 in DNA: TGTGCCAGCACCCTGATAGGAGGGGTGAATAATTCACCCCTCCACTTT. Protein product: CASTLIGGVNNSPLHF.

Many counts were recorded for this clonotype. The chain links TRBV5-1 to TRBJ1-5, with TRBD1 as a possible D gene (6 bases). Germline CDR1 reads SGHRS; CDR2 reads YFSETQ. The CDR3 runs 16 residues. Trimming shortened V by 9 bases and J by 0 bases, and 19 bases separated the two germline ends. The CDR3 region is CANPARDTYSNQPQHF. The CDR3 DNA sequence: TGCGCCAACCCGGCCCGGGACACATATAGCAATCAGCCCCAGCATTTT. Combining the CDR3 with reference TRBV5-1 and TRBJ1-5 gives the whole variable domain KAGVTQTPRYLIKTRGQQVTLSCSPISGHRSVSWYQQTPGQGLQFLFEYFSETQRNKGNFPGRFSGRQFSNSRSEMNVSTLELGDSALYLCANPARDTYSNQPQHFGDGTRLSIL.

This sequence joins TRBV5-1 and TRBJ2-7, with 8 bases identical to TRBD2. Trimming removed 0 bases from V and 1 base from J; junction bases left unmatched: 6. Germline V gene data show CDR1 as SGHRS and CDR2 as YFSETQ. The CDR3 loop spans 16 amino acids. As DNA, the CDR3 is TGCGCCAGCAGCTTGGGGGTCGGGAGGGGATCCTACGAGCAGTACTTC. It yields the protein CASSLGVGRGSYEQYF.

As regards this clonotype: At one of its ends the junction is not consistent with the germline gene, which may arise from a read error. This sequence joins TRBV10-3 and TRBJ2-5; perhaps TRBD1 as D (6 bases). Germline-derived CDR1 and CDR2 are ENHRY and SYGVKD. This CDR3 contains 13 residues. The CDR3 sequence: CASSLRKQGTQYF. CDR3 bases: TGTGCCAGCAGTTTGAGAAAACAGGGGACCCAGTACTTC.

A note on this clonotype: A clone one base away is much larger, so this may be a read error. The gene calls are TRBV20-1 and TRBJ2-7; D not certain. This CDR3 has 14 residues. The V gene lost 3 bases and the J gene lost 4 bases, with 16 bases spanning the gap. Germline CDR1 is DFQATT and CDR2 is SNEGSKA (reference sequence). The DNA of the CDR3 is TGCAGTGCTAGGGAACAGAGACCAACTTACGAGCAGTACTTC. Protein sequence: CSAREQRPTYEQYF.

J is TRBJ2-5 and V is TRBV15, with D tentatively TRBD2 (7 bases). The CDR3 is 16 amino acids. CDR1 and CDR2 (germline): LNHNV, YYDKDF (reference sequence). Trimming took 0 bases from V and 0 from J, leaving 11 bases between them. This CDR3 reads CATSRDWGGHQETQYF. For the CDR3, the DNA is TGTGCCACCAGCAGAGATTGGGGGGGCCACCAAGAGACCCAGTACTTC.